The rows below give T cell receptor beta chains drawn from one sample of a study of blood T cell repertoires in COVID-19. The assay was immunoSEQ multiplex PCR, and TCRdb's table has in-frame clones only and misses some. The table shows about 270,000 clones, with around 89% occurring only once. Input material: PBMCs or T cells enriched from blood (not recorded which). These receptors were taken from a woman under 30 who had recovered from COVID-19. The CDR3 runs from the conserved cysteine through the conserved F or W. D genes are given only for firm matches. Part of the rows lack a size; the others show once, few, many or a class for expanded clones.

V	size	J	D	length	CDR3	DNA
TRBV19	NA	TRBJ1-1	TRBD1	14	CASRDRAMNTEAFF	TGTGCCAGTAGAGACAGGGCCATGAACACTGAAGCTTTCTTT
TRBV4-2	NA	TRBJ1-4	NA	14	CASSVNPGNEKLFF	TGTGCCAGCAGCGTCAACCCCGGGAACGAAAAACTGTTTTTT
TRBV5-4	NA	TRBJ1-2	NA	13	CASSLELDYGYTF	TGTGCCAGCAGCTTGGAGCTAGACTATGGCTACACCTTC
TRBV14	NA	TRBJ1-6	NA	17	CASSIAAGAEYNSPLHF	TGTGCCAGCAGTATCGCCGCGGGGGCCGAGTATAATTCACCCCTCCACTTT
TRBV19	once	TRBJ2-1	NA	15	CASSIERAGDNEQFF	TGTGCCAGTAGTATAGAGAGGGCCGGGGACAATGAGCAGTTCTTC
TRBV6-4	NA	TRBJ1-6	TRBD1	14	CASSDTGANSPLHF	TGTGCCAGCAGTGACACAGGGGCGAATTCACCCCTCCACTTT
TRBV4-1	NA	TRBJ2-7	TRBD2	16	CASSQDAASGFYEQYF	TGCGCCAGCAGCCAAGACGCCGCTAGCGGCTTCTACGAGCAGTACTTC
TRBV11-2	NA	TRBJ2-5	NA	15	CASSLGRGLQETQYF	TGTGCCAGCAGCTTAGGAAGGGGACTCCAAGAGACCCAGTACTTC
TRBV19	NA	TRBJ2-3	NA	16	CATSTPRDSNTDTQYF	TGTGCCACGAGCACACCCCGGGACTCCAACACAGATACGCAGTATTTT
TRBV7-3	once	TRBJ2-3	TRBD2	14	CASSPGLAVDTQYF	TGTGCCAGCAGCCCGGGACTAGCGGTGGATACGCAGTATTTT
TRBV7-9	few	TRBJ1-3	NA	16	CASSPRAGMGRNTIYF	TGTGCCAGCAGCCCCAGAGCGGGGATGGGAAGAAACACCATATATTTT
TRBV28	NA	TRBJ1-2	NA	11	CASVVRGGYTF	TGTGCCAGCGTGGTCAGGGGTGGCTACACCTTC
TRBV5-1	NA	TRBJ2-7	TRBD1	17	CASSSKDRGFRTYEQYF	TGCGCCAGCAGCTCCAAGGACAGGGGGTTCCGTACCTACGAGCAGTACTTC
TRBV3-1/TRBV3-2	once	TRBJ2-7	NA	13	CASSRRQSYEQYF	TGTGCCAGCAGCCGGCGACAGTCCTACGAGCAGTACTTC
TRBV5-4	once	TRBJ2-3	TRBD1	15	CASSAPGQGGGTQYF	TGTGCCAGCAGCGCCCCGGGACAGGGAGGGGGTACGCAGTATTTT
TRBV2	NA	TRBJ2-2	NA	16	CASSEAHVGGTGELFF	TGTGCCAGCAGTGAAGCGCATGTAGGGGGCACCGGGGAGCTGTTTTTT
TRBV5-1	NA	TRBJ1-1	NA	13	CASSFRANTEAFF	TGCGCCAGCAGCTTCAGGGCGAACACTGAAGCTTTCTTT
TRBV9	NA	TRBJ2-6	TRBD2	15	CASREGLSGANVLTF	TGTGCCAGCCGGGAGGGACTCTCTGGGGCCAACGTCCTGACTTTC
TRBV5-1	NA	TRBJ2-7	TRBD1	15	CASSSRTGPNYEQYF	TGCGCCAGCAGCTCGAGGACAGGACCCAACTACGAGCAGTACTTC
TRBV10-3	NA	TRBJ2-3	TRBD2	15	CAINPSGGAWDTQYF	TGTGCCATCAATCCTAGCGGGGGGGCATGGGATACGCAGTATTTT
TRBV11-2	NA	TRBJ2-7	NA	14	CASSLAAGPYEQYF	TGTGCCAGCAGCTTAGCGGCAGGCCCCTACGAGCAGTACTTC
TRBV18	NA	TRBJ1-2	NA	15	CASSPGFGPNYGYTF	TGTGCCAGCTCACCAGGGTTTGGGCCTAACTATGGCTACACCTTC
TRBV10-3	NA	TRBJ2-5	TRBD2	14	CAISVSGNQETQYF	TGTGCCATCAGTGTTAGCGGGAACCAAGAGACCCAGTACTTC
TRBV28	NA	TRBJ1-1	TRBD1	15	CASSHTRTGGTEAFF	TGTGCCAGCAGTCACACACGTACAGGGGGCACTGAAGCTTTCTTT
TRBV5-1	NA	TRBJ1-4	TRBD1	14	CASSLGQGGEKLFF	TGCGCCAGCAGCTTGGGACAGGGAGGCGAAAAACTGTTTTTT
TRBV18	NA	TRBJ1-2	TRBD1	14	CASSPAGQVYGYTF	TGTGCCAGCTCACCGGCGGGACAGGTCTATGGCTACACCTTC
TRBV7-2	NA	TRBJ2-1	TRBD2	15	CASSLQRGSVHEQFF	TGTGCCAGCAGCTTACAGCGGGGCTCGGTCCATGAGCAGTTCTTC
TRBV9	NA	TRBJ2-7	TRBD2	14	CASSVGLEGYEQYF	TGTGCCAGCAGCGTGGGACTAGAGGGCTACGAGCAGTACTTC
TRBV21-1	NA	TRBJ1-3	NA	16	CASSKDGTAVGNTIYF	TGTGCCAGCAGCAAAGATGGGACAGCAGTAGGAAACACCATATATTTT
TRBV2	NA	TRBJ2-5	TRBD1	14	CASSGGTGGETQYF	TGTGCCAGCAGCGGTGGGACAGGGGGAGAGACCCAGTACTTC
TRBV5-4	NA	TRBJ2-5	TRBD2	12	CASSGREETQYF	TGTGCCAGCAGCGGGCGGGAGGAGACCCAGTACTTC
TRBV6-5	NA	TRBJ1-1	NA	14	CASRLGTTNTEAFF	TGTGCCAGCAGACTCGGGACAACTAACACTGAAGCTTTCTTT
TRBV11-1	NA	TRBJ2-1	NA	13	CASSYAGSNEQFF	TGTGCCAGCAGCTACGCGGGGAGCAATGAGCAGTTCTTC
TRBV19	NA	TRBJ2-1	TRBD1	15	CASETGGSSYNEQFF	TGTGCCAGTGAAACAGGGGGGAGCTCCTACAATGAGCAGTTCTTC
TRBV29-1	NA	TRBJ2-3	TRBD2	15	CSVEGGLAGADTQYF	TGCAGCGTTGAAGGGGGTCTAGCGGGTGCCGATACGCAGTATTTT
TRBV6-1	NA	TRBJ1-2	TRBD1	16	CASSARPGQGAYGYTF	TGTGCCAGCAGTGCGCGGCCGGGACAGGGGGCTTATGGCTACACCTTC
TRBV7-9	NA	TRBJ2-2	TRBD2	18	CASSPPWGGGGNTGELFF	TGTGCCAGCAGCCCCCCTTGGGGCGGGGGTGGAAACACCGGGGAGCTGTTTTTT
TRBV6-2/TRBV6-3	NA	TRBJ2-3	TRBD2	14	CASSGGGPTDTQYF	TGTGCCAGCAGCGGCGGGGGTCCCACAGATACGCAGTATTTT
TRBV29-1	NA	TRBJ2-6	NA	13	CSVGLSGANVLTF	TGCAGCGTGGGACTTTCCGGGGCCAACGTCCTGACTTTC
TRBV7-2	NA	TRBJ2-3	NA	15	CASSLDPLRTDTQYF	TGTGCCAGCAGCTTAGATCCCCTTCGCACAGATACGCAGTATTTT
TRBV4-1	once	TRBJ1-3	NA	15	CASSGAELSGNTIYF	TGCGCCAGCAGCGGAGCCGAACTCTCTGGAAACACCATATATTTT
TRBV6-5	few	TRBJ2-7	TRBD2	15	CASRKGTSGSYEQYF	TGTGCCAGCAGAAAAGGGACTAGCGGATCCTACGAGCAGTACTTC
TRBV5-1	NA	TRBJ2-7	NA	12	CASSLDFYEQYF	TGCGCCAGCAGCTTGGACTTTTACGAGCAGTACTTC
TRBV11-3	once	TRBJ2-1	TRBD1	15	CASSSQGADYNEQFF	TGTGCCAGCAGCTCCCAGGGGGCGGACTACAATGAGCAGTTCTTC
TRBV29-1	NA	TRBJ1-5	TRBD1	14	CSVVDRGLGQPQHF	TGCAGCGTTGTGGACAGGGGGCTTGGTCAGCCCCAGCATTTT
TRBV29-1	NA	TRBJ2-7	TRBD1	13	CSVQGQSSYEQYF	TGCAGCGTTCAGGGACAGAGCTCCTACGAGCAGTACTTC
TRBV12-5	NA	TRBJ1-5	NA	13	CASALEGSLPQHF	TGTGCTAGTGCCCTGGAGGGGAGTCTGCCCCAGCATTTT
TRBV5-6	once	TRBJ2-5	TRBD1	13	CASSPGTVETQYF	TGTGCCAGCAGCCCCGGGACAGTAGAGACCCAGTACTTC
TRBV13	NA	TRBJ1-2	NA	14	CASSLGLANYGYTF	TGTGCCAGCAGCTTAGGTTTAGCTAACTATGGCTACACCTTC
TRBV5-8	NA	TRBJ2-7	TRBD2	17	CASSRTSGRANGYEQYF	TGTGCCAGCAGCCGGACTAGCGGGCGGGCTAACGGTTACGAGCAGTACTTC
TRBV5-1	NA	TRBJ2-5	NA	14	CASSFRQRWETQYF	TGCGCCAGCAGCTTTCGACAGAGGTGGGAGACCCAGTACTTC
TRBV4-1	NA	TRBJ1-5	NA	17	CASSQDPLAAYNQPQHF	TGCGCCAGCAGCCAAGATCCCCTGGCAGCGTACAATCAGCCCCAGCATTTT